These 14 T cell receptor beta chains were all obtained from the same sample, sequenced in a study of blood T cell repertoires in COVID-19. TCRdb's copy holds only in-frame clones and misses some; the assay was immunoSEQ multiplex PCR. The sample consists of tens of thousands of clones, over 65% of them appearing once. Specimen: peripheral blood. These TCRs come from a man aged 45-65 years with active or convalescent COVID-19.

The chain has TRBV12-5 and TRBJ1-2, with TRBD1 as a possible D gene (6 bases). Trimming pared 2 bases from V and 8 bases from J, leaving 12 bases between. Germline-derived CDR1 and CDR2 are LGHNT and FRNRAP. The CDR3 spans 13 residues. CDR3 in amino acids: CASGLSAGVGYTF. The DNA of the CDR3 is TGTGCTAGTGGTTTGTCGGCAGGGGTGGGCTACACCTTC.

This rearrangement joins TRBV18 to TRBJ1-3; D remains ambiguous. V lost 2 bases and J lost 4, with 3 bases in between. Germline assignment: CDR1 KGHSH and CDR2 LQKENI. This CDR3 has 12 residues. In DNA, the CDR3 is TGTGCCAGCTCACCAGCGGGAAACACCATATATTTT. As protein: CASSPAGNTIYF.

The CDR3 DNA reads TGTGCCAGCACCACGACCCCGGGACAGACCTCCTACGAGCAGTACTTC. Translated, it gives CASTTTPGQTSYEQYF. The gene calls are TRBV28 and TRBJ2-7; 7 positions agree with TRBD1. V lost 7 bases, J lost 0 bases, and 12 bases stayed unmatched. This CDR3 is 16 amino acids long. Germline V gene data show CDR1 as MDHEN and CDR2 as SYDVKM.

The rearrangement uses TRBV12-2 and TRBJ2-3; the DNA was not compared with TRBD2, the D call given in the table. TRBV12-2 is labeled a pseudogene. The CDR3 totals 16 residues. CDR3 in amino acids: CASRLPSSGVPDTQYF. In DNA form, the CDR3 reads TGTGCAAGTCGCTTACCCTCTAGCGGAGTCCCGGATACGCAGTATTTT.

The chain is built from TRBV5-1 and TRBJ2-2; perhaps TRBD2 as D (6 bases). The CDR3 totals 15 residues. V lost 2 bases and J 0 bases, leaving 8 bases between the germline ends. Per germline, CDR1 SGHRS and CDR2 YFSETQ. The CDR3 DNA follows: TGCGCCAGCAGCTTAGGGACTGCGAACACCGGGGAGCTGTTTTTT. This codes for CASSLGTANTGELFF.

The J gene is TRBJ2-1, the V gene TRBV10-3; 12 bases map to TRBD2. V shed 6 bases, J shed 10 bases, and the junction held 4 bases outside the gene matches. Germline values: CDR1 ENHRY, CDR2 SYGVKD. CDR3 size: 13 residues. The CDR3 DNA is TGTGCCATCAGCCCCGGGACTAGCGGGGAGCAGTTCTTC. This gives the protein CAISPGTSGEQFF.

The chain couples TRBV9 to TRBJ1-1, with unresolved D. The CDR3 has 13 amino acids. CDR1 SGDLS and CDR2 YYNGEE come from the germline V gene. Deletions cut 4 bases from V and 5 bases from J, with 12 bases between. This chain's CDR3 is CASSPRTGTEAFF. CDR3 DNA sequence: TGTGCCAGCAGCCCCCGGACGGGGACTGAAGCTTTCTTT.

The chain uses TRBV27 and TRBJ1-5, with a weak D call TRBD1 (6 bases). The germline V and J ends were trimmed by 7 bases and 0 bases, with 10 bases remaining between them. Germline V gives CDR1 MNHEY, CDR2 SMNVEV (reference sequence). CDR3 size: 14 residues. The CDR3 bases are TGTGCCAGCAAGAGAGGGGGTAGCAATCAGCCCCAGCATTTT. Its protein is CASKRGGSNQPQHF.

The gene calls are TRBV4-1 and TRBJ2-7; D possibly corresponds to TRBD2 (6 bases). Germline assignment: CDR1 MGHRA and CDR2 YSYEKL. V lost 1 base, J lost 0 bases, and 10 bases lay in between. The CDR3 is 15 amino acids. The CDR3 here is CASSQGGLSSYEQYF. The CDR3 DNA reads TGCGCCAGCAGCCAAGGGGGACTTAGCTCCTACGAGCAGTACTTC.

The chain combines TRBV30 with TRBJ1-2; no definite D call. V was clipped by 5 bases and J by 7 bases, with 8 bases between them. The CDR3 consists of 10 residues. Germline assignment: CDR1 GTSNPN and CDR2 SVGIG (reference sequence). The CDR3 bases are TGTGCCTGGGATAACGGTGGCTACACCTTC. It yields the protein CAWDNGGYTF. The whole variable domain, remainder taken from reference TRBV30 and TRBJ1-2, is SQTIHQWPATLVQPVGSPLSLECTVEGTSNPNLYWYRQAAGRGLQLLFYSVGIGQISSEVPQNLSASRPQDRQFILSSKKLLLSDSGFYLCAWDNGGYTFGSGTRLTVV.

There are many counts of this clone. CDR3 nucleotides: TGCAGCGCGAGTACAGGGGTAGGTGGCTACACCTTC. Translation: CSASTGVGGYTF. The genes are TRBV29-1 and TRBJ1-2, with 7 nucleotides matching TRBD1. Looked up from germline, CDR1 is SQVTM and CDR2 is ANQGSEA. V shed 7 bases, J shed 7 bases, and the junction held 9 bases outside the gene matches. The CDR3 contains 12 residues. Supplemented by reference TRBV29-1 and TRBJ1-2, the full variable domain reads SAVISQKPSRDICQRGTSLTIQCQVDSQVTMMFWYRQQPGQSLTLIATANQGSEATYESGFVIDKFPISRPNLTFSTLTVSNMSPEDSSIYLCSASTGVGGYTFGSGTRLTVV.

The gene calls are TRBV6-5 and TRBJ1-5; 8 bases align to TRBD1. This CDR3 is 13 amino acids long. The J segment lost 3 bases and the V segment lost 10 bases, leaving 5 bases of the junction unmatched. CDR1 is MNHEY and CDR2 is SVGAGI in the germline V gene. CDR3 protein: CATMTGDNQPQHF. The CDR3 DNA reads as TGTGCCACCATGACAGGGGACAATCAGCCCCAGCATTTT.

This clone was observed a single time. This sequence joins TRBV7-9 and TRBJ1-2; TRBD1 agrees at 8 bases. J lost 8 bases, V lost 3 bases, and 5 bases had no gene match. This CDR3 contains 13 residues. The germline V gene has CDR1 SEHNR and CDR2 FQNEAQ (reference sequence). The CDR3 region has the DNA TGTGCCAGCAGCTTGGACAGGGAACGAGGCTACACCTTC. Translation: CASSLDRERGYTF. Looking up the rest from reference TRBV7-9 and TRBJ1-2 gives the full variable domain: DTGVSQNPRHKITKRGQNVTFRCDPISEHNRLYWYRQTLGQGPEFLTYFQNEAQLEKSRLLSDRFSAERPKGSFSTLEIQRTEQGDSAMYLCASSLDRERGYTFGSGTRLTVV.

V gene TRBV7-3 combines with J gene TRBJ2-7; perhaps TRBD1 as D (6 bases). The germline CDR1 and CDR2 sequences are SGHTA and FQGTGA. The CDR3 is made up of 15 amino acids. Trimming left V 5 bases short and J 0 bases short, with 14 bases between. The CDR3 DNA follows: TGTGCCAGCAGCCCCTTAGGGGGTTTCTCCTACGAGCAGTACTTC. Encoded protein: CASSPLGGFSYEQYF.